This section outlines one TCR beta chain sequence together with its context. The entry originates in a study of blood T cell repertoires in COVID-19. Turning to the study itself: Sample material is recorded as cDNA or gDNA derived from T cells, B-cell-depleted T cells, or PBMCs.

Enrollees, roughly 18 to 89 years old, lived in 24 US areas. Either two negative PCRs, clearance, or symptom resolution qualified Cohort 3 donors as recovered. Authors' data handling: Reference gene primer amplification gave nucleated cell count estimates. Sequenced by immunoSEQ multiplex PCR; TCRdb stores in-frame clones only, minus some. The V and J calls and clone size come from that table; D and trimming were worked out from the DNA. This sample has some 200,000 clones, with over 75% found just once. Losses at the gene ends were 4 bases for V and 5 bases for J; bases not matched to a gene: 5. The CDR3 has 14 residues. CDR1 ENHRY and CDR2 SYGVKD come from the germline V gene.

The sequencing sample was made of PBMCs or T cells enriched from blood (not recorded which). The receptor's source is a man in his forties or fifties who had recovered from COVID-19. The J gene is TRBJ1-1, the V gene TRBV10-3; 9 bases are shared with TRBD1. CDR3 sequence: CAISGPGQGTEAFF. In DNA form, the CDR3 reads TGTGCCATCAGTGGCCCGGGACAGGGAACTGAAGCTTTCTTT.